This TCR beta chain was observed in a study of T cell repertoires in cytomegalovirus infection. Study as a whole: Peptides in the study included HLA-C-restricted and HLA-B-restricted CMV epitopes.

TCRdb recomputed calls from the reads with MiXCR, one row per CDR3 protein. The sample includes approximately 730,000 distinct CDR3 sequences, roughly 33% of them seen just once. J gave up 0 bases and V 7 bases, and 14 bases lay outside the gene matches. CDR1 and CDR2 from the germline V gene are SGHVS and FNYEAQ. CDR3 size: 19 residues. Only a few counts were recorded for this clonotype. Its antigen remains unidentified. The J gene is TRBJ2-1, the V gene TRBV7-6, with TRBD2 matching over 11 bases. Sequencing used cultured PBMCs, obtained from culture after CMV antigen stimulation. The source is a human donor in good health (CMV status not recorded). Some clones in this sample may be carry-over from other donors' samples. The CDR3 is CASTPKPGLADRSYNEQFF. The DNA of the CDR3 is TGTGCCAGCACCCCCAAGCCGGGACTAGCGGACCGCTCCTACAATGAGCAGTTCTTC.